The rows below give T cell receptor beta chains drawn from one sample of a study of tumor and adjacent non-tumor tissue in lung cancer. MiXCR was run by TCRdb on the multiplex PCR reads, yielding one entry per CDR3 protein. The data contain 75,000 to 90,000 distinct CDR3 sequences, more than 75% of them singletons. The sequencing sample was made of distant non-tumor lung tissue. Receptors originate from a woman between 50 and 59 years old with non-small cell lung cancer. Both conserved end residues are part of each CDR3. A D gene is named only where the DNA matches it firmly. A clone size is listed for some rows: how often the clone was seen (once, few, many), or a class if it is expanded.

size,D,J,V,DNA,CDR3
.,.,TRBJ1-4,TRBV4-1,TGCGCCAGCAGCCGAGATAAGCAGTCCTCTGGTGAAAAACTGTTTTTT,CASSRDKQSSGEKLFF
.,.,TRBJ1-6,TRBV10-1,TGCGCCAGCAGTGACCAGGATCGATCACCCCTCCACTTC,CASSDQDRSPLHF
many,.,TRBJ2-3,TRBV28,TGTGCCAGCAGCCCCCGGCCCACAGATACGCAGTATTTT,CASSPRPTDTQYF
.,TRBD2,TRBJ2-3,TRBV6-4,TGTGCCGGCAGTGACAATAGCGGGAGTTTCACAGATACGCAGTATTTT,CAGSDNSGSFTDTQYF
.,.,TRBJ2-5,TRBV11-2,TGTGCCAGCAGCTTAGAGGCTATCGGGCGATTGTGCTTC,CASSLEAIGRLCF
.,.,TRBJ2-7,TRBV6-5,TGTGCCAGCAGCCACCGGATCAGATCGGACGAGCAGTACTTC,CASSHRIRSDEQYF
.,.,TRBJ2-6,TRBV11-1,TGCGCCAGCAGCCCGCCGGTCCGCTCTGCGGCCAGCGTCCTGACTTTC,CASSPPVRSAASVLTF
.,.,TRBJ2-3,TRBV6-6,TGTGCCAGAACCGAATACAGTACCACAGATGCGCAGTATTTT,CARTEYSTTDAQYF
.,.,TRBJ1-1,TRBV12-3/TRBV12-4,TGTGCCAGCGGTCGGGAATTTATGGGCATGAACACTGAAGCGTTCTTT,CASGREFMGMNTEAFF
.,.,TRBJ2-7,TRBV4-2,TGTGCCAGCAGCCATGCAGTAGAGGCGGTCCCCTACAGGCAGTGCTTC,CASSHAVEAVPYRQCF
.,TRBD2,TRBJ2-7,TRBV4-1,TGCGCCAGGTGCGGGCTAGCGGGAGGGGAAAGGACCTACGAGCAGTACTTC,CARCGLAGGERTYEQYF
.,.,TRBJ2-3,TRBV12-3/TRBV12-4,TGTGCCAGCACTCTTTGGGGTCCCGGAGATACGCAGTATTTT,CASTLWGPGDTQYF
.,.,TRBJ1-1,TRBV29-1,TGCAGCGTTATCCGGGGGGTGACTAAAGCTTTCTTT,CSVIRGVTKAFF
once,.,TRBJ2-5,TRBV29-1,TGCAGCGTTTACTGGGACAACCAAGAGACCCAGTACTTC,CSVYWDNQETQYF
many,.,TRBJ1-6,TRBV28,TGTGCCAGCAGACCAGGGGTTAGTGGATCACCCCTCCACTTT,CASRPGVSGSPLHF
.,.,TRBJ2-7,TRBV11-2,TGTGCCAGCAGCCCCCGGACCAGCGGAAGGGCATTTTGGGAGCAGTACTTC,CASSPRTSGRAFWEQYF